A selection of T cell receptor beta chains follows, all from one sample in a study of PD-1 blockade in classical Hodgkin lymphoma. Assay used: immunoSEQ multiplex PCR; TCRdb lists only in-frame clones, some missing. The sample carries approximately 45,000 clones, approximately 91% recorded once. Sequencing input: peripheral blood mononuclear cells (PBMCs). The receptors here all came from a human donor with classical Hodgkin lymphoma. The CDR3 runs from the conserved cysteine through the conserved F or W. The order of the fields is V gene, clone size, D gene, J gene, CDR3 DNA, CDR3 protein. D genes are given only for firm matches. Expanded clones are given a class, and other clones once, few, many or no size at all.

>TRBV7-3|NA|NA|TRBJ1-2
TGTGCCAGCAGCTTAGGGCTGGGTGGCTACACCTTC
CASSLGLGGYTF
>TRBV14|once|NA|TRBJ1-2
TGTGCCAGCAGCCAAGCAAGGAACGGTTGGGATGGCTACACCTTC
CASSQARNGWDGYTF
>TRBV11-3|NA|NA|TRBJ2-1
TGTGCCAGCAGCCAACCGGGCTACAATGAGCAGTTCTTC
CASSQPGYNEQFF
>TRBV10-3|NA|TRBD1|TRBJ1-5
TGTGCCATCAGCCCGGGGACAGGGATACAGCCCCAGCATTTT
CAISPGTGIQPQHF
>TRBV29-1|NA|TRBD1|TRBJ1-1
TGCAGCGTTGAGAGGTCAGGGGGAGACACTGAAGCTTTCTTT
CSVERSGGDTEAFF
>TRBV7-2|NA|NA|TRBJ1-1
TGTGCCAGCAGCCCACAGGGGAACACTGAAGCTTTCTTT
CASSPQGNTEAFF
>TRBV7-6|NA|NA|TRBJ2-6
TGTGCCAGCAGCCCAGGGACAGCCAACGTCCTGACTTTC
CASSPGTANVLTF
>TRBV10-2|NA|NA|TRBJ1-5
TGCGCCAGCAGTGAAGCGATGGCACCCCGGACCAATCAGCCCCAGCATTTT
CASSEAMAPRTNQPQHF
>TRBV6-4|NA|TRBD2|TRBJ2-7
TGTGCCAGCAGTGGCGCGTGGGAGGGCGAGCAGTACTTC
CASSGAWEGEQYF
>TRBV19|NA|TRBD1|TRBJ1-2
TGTGCCAGTAATCCCGCAGGGGGCGGAAACTATGGCTACACCTTC
CASNPAGGGNYGYTF
>TRBV7-2|NA|NA|TRBJ1-3
TGTGCCAGCAGCTTAGATCCGGGCCACACCATATATTTT
CASSLDPGHTIYF
>TRBV19|NA|TRBD1|TRBJ2-2
TGTGCCAGTAGAGGACAGGGTTTTTCGAACACCGGGGAGCTGTTTTTT
CASRGQGFSNTGELFF
>TRBV9|NA|TRBD2|TRBJ2-1
TGTGCCAGCAGCGTAGGAAGCGGGAGCTACAATGAGCAGTTCTTC
CASSVGSGSYNEQFF
>TRBV10-3|NA|NA|TRBJ1-2
TGTGCCATCAGTGAGCCGGACGGTGGCTACACCTTC
CAISEPDGGYTF
>TRBV7-9|NA|TRBD1|TRBJ1-1
TGTGCCAGCAGCTTTCCTCAAAGCACGCAGGGGGGCACTGAAGCTTTCTTT
CASSFPQSTQGGTEAFF
>TRBV11-1|NA|NA|TRBJ2-3
TGTGCCAGCGGATCGGTGGATACGCAGTATTTT
CASGSVDTQYF
>TRBV27|NA|NA|TRBJ1-2
TGTGCCAGCAGTTTCTTCTCCAGCCTGAACTATGGCTACACCTTC
CASSFFSSLNYGYTF
>TRBV28|NA|NA|TRBJ1-1
TGTGCCAGCAGTACGATTGTATTTTTCTTT
CASSTIVFFF
>TRBV2|NA|NA|TRBJ1-5
TGTGCCAGCGGTGACAGTAATCAGCCCCAGCATTTT
CASGDSNQPQHF
>TRBV14|once|NA|TRBJ1-1
TGTGCCAGCAGCCAATGTCAGGGCACTGAAGCTTTCTTT
CASSQCQGTEAFF
>TRBV14|NA|NA|TRBJ1-6
TGTGCCAGCAGCCAGGACGGAGATTCACCCCTCCACTTT
CASSQDGDSPLHF
>TRBV13|NA|NA|TRBJ2-1
TGTGCCAGCAGCCACCGGAGGGGGGGGCAATACAATGAGCAGTTCTTC
CASSHRRGGQYNEQFF
>TRBV5-1|NA|NA|TRBJ2-2
TGCGCCAGCAGCTTGGGTAGGGGCACCGGGGAGCTGTTTTTT
CASSLGRGTGELFF
>TRBV2|NA|TRBD1|TRBJ1-2
TGTGCCAGCAGTGAAGACGGGACAGTCTATGGCTACACCTTC
CASSEDGTVYGYTF
>TRBV27|NA|NA|TRBJ1-2
TGTGCCAGCAGACCCGGTGGGGGTTTGAGGATTCGGGGCTACACCTTC
CASRPGGGLRIRGYTF
>TRBV2|NA|NA|TRBJ2-7
TGTGCCAGCAACTTTAAGGGGACGGAGCAGTACTTC
CASNFKGTEQYF
>TRBV18|NA|NA|TRBJ2-5
TGTGCCAGCTCACCCCCGGTTTCCTTTGGAGAGACCCAGTACTTC
CASSPPVSFGETQYF
>TRBV15|NA|TRBD2|TRBJ2-2
TGTGCCACCAGCAGAGAATGGCGGGAGATCGGGGAGCTGTTTTTT
CATSREWREIGELFF
>TRBV4-1|NA|NA|TRBJ2-3
TGCGCCAGCACAGAGTTGGCGGGGAGAGGGGCAGATACGCAGTATTTT
CASTELAGRGADTQYF
>TRBV15|NA|TRBD1|TRBJ2-6
TGTGCCACCAGCAGAGAGAGGACAGGGGCTGGGGCCAACGTCCTGACTTTC
CATSRERTGAGANVLTF
>TRBV30|NA|TRBD2|TRBJ2-1
TGTGCCTGGAGTGTTGGCGGGAGGACGGTGGCGGTCTTC
CAWSVGGRTVAVF
>TRBV18|NA|NA|TRBJ2-5
TGTGCCAGCTCACCAATGGGGGAGACCCAGTACTTC
CASSPMGETQYF
>TRBV4-1|NA|NA|TRBJ1-1
TGCGCCAGCAGCCAAGAAGACGGGGCCCCTGAAGCTTTCTTT
CASSQEDGAPEAFF
>TRBV7-9|once|NA|TRBJ2-7
TGTGCCAGCAGCCCGCAGGGCCTTCCTTACGAGCAGTACTTC
CASSPQGLPYEQYF
>TRBV6-1|NA|NA|TRBJ2-3
TGTGCCAGCAGTGAAGGGACAGCCCCTAGCACAGATACGCAGTATTTT
CASSEGTAPSTDTQYF
>TRBV5-4|once|TRBD2|TRBJ2-5
TGTGCCAGCAGCTTGTTGGCTAGCGGGAGCGGTTGGCAAGAGACCCAGTACTTC
CASSLLASGSGWQETQYF
>TRBV28|NA|NA|TRBJ2-2
TGTGCCAGCGCGGTTCTGACCGGGGAGCTGTTTTTT
CASAVLTGELFF
>TRBV5-1|NA|NA|TRBJ1-5
TGCGCCAGCAGCTTGGACGGGGGCCTACAGCCCCAGCATTTT
CASSLDGGLQPQHF
>TRBV7-9|NA|NA|TRBJ1-1
TGTGCCAGCAGCTTAGTGATGACCACTGAAGCTTTCTTT
CASSLVMTTEAFF
>TRBV2|NA|NA|TRBJ1-1
TGTGCCAGCACTTTACAGAGTAGAATGAACACTGAAGCTTTCTTT
CASTLQSRMNTEAFF
>TRBV6-6|NA|NA|TRBJ2-5
TGTGCCAGCAGTTACTCGGGGACATTCCAAGAGACCCAGTACTTC
CASSYSGTFQETQYF
>TRBV5-1|NA|NA|TRBJ1-5
TGCGCCAGCAGCATGGACAATAGCAATCAGCCCCAGCATTTT
CASSMDNSNQPQHF
>TRBV5-4|NA|NA|TRBJ2-1
TGTGCCAGCAGCCCGGTCCAGGCAACGTACAATGAGCAGTTCTTC
CASSPVQATYNEQFF
>TRBV10-3|NA|TRBD1|TRBJ1-3
TGTGCCATCGGACAGGATCGCTCTGGAAACACCATATATTTT
CAIGQDRSGNTIYF
>TRBV27|NA|TRBD2|TRBJ2-7
TGTGCCAGCAGTTTATACGGGGGGACCGAGCAGTACTTC
CASSLYGGTEQYF
>TRBV5-4|NA|TRBD1|TRBJ2-5
TGTGCCAGCAGCTCACACCACCGGGACAGGGGAGAGACCCAGTACTTC
CASSSHHRDRGETQYF
>TRBV18|NA|TRBD1|TRBJ1-2
TGTGCCAGCTCACCAACCGCCGGGACAGGGAACTATGGCTACACCTTC
CASSPTAGTGNYGYTF
>TRBV7-8|once|NA|TRBJ2-7
TGTGCCAGCAGTTTCGCCGACGGCACCTCCTACGAGCAGTACTTC
CASSFADGTSYEQYF
>TRBV5-1|NA|NA|TRBJ1-5
TGCGCCAGCAGCTTGTTTTCTGGGGACAATCAGCCCCAGCATTTT
CASSLFSGDNQPQHF
>TRBV27|once|NA|TRBJ2-1
TGTGCCAGCAGTTCCCACAGGGTCCCTGAGCAGTTCTTC
CASSSHRVPEQFF
>TRBV11-2|NA|TRBD1|TRBJ2-2
TGTGCCAGCAGCCGGTTGACAGGGGCTCCCGGGGAGCTGTTTTTT
CASSRLTGAPGELFF
>TRBV6-5|NA|NA|TRBJ1-5
TGTGCCAGCAGTCGGCTCCAAAATCAGCCCCAGCATTTT
CASSRLQNQPQHF
>TRBV10-3|NA|NA|TRBJ1-5
TGTGCCATCAGTGAGTTCAGAGGGGGCAATCAGCCCCAGCATTTT
CAISEFRGGNQPQHF
>TRBV2|NA|NA|TRBJ2-5
TGTGCCAGCAGTGAAGTGACTACCCTTAAAGAGACCCAGTACTTC
CASSEVTTLKETQYF
>TRBV30|NA|NA|TRBJ2-4
TGTGCCTGGAATACTCTTAGCGGATTAGCCAAAAACATTCAGTACTTC
CAWNTLSGLAKNIQYF
>TRBV27|NA|TRBD2|TRBJ2-1
TGTGCCAGCAGTTTAATGGGCGGGAGGGCCAATGAGCAGTTCTTC
CASSLMGGRANEQFF
>TRBV12-5|NA|NA|TRBJ2-3
TGTGCTAGTGGTTTGGCGGGAGATACGCAGTATTTT
CASGLAGDTQYF
>TRBV14|NA|NA|TRBJ2-2
TGTGCCAGCAGACCCGCTTGGGCAGTCACCGGGGAGCTGTTTTTT
CASRPAWAVTGELFF
>TRBV7-9|NA|NA|TRBJ1-2
TGTGCCAGCAGTCTTGATGTGGGGTATGGCTACACCTTC
CASSLDVGYGYTF
>TRBV29-1|NA|TRBD1|TRBJ1-2
TGCAGCGTTTCCGGGACAGGGTATGGCTACACCTTC
CSVSGTGYGYTF